The clone carrying this TCR beta chain was seen only a few times. The target antigen is unknown. The data were produced by immunoSEQ multiplex PCR, yet TCRdb's version contains in-frame clones alone and is incomplete. The table records roughly 25,000 clones, around three quarters of them present only once. Indicated time point: cycle 4 day 1 (C4D1), after five to seven weeks of nivolumab. Autologous stem cell transplantation was followed by relapse in every patient, and brentuximab vedotin exposure varied. The sample is drawn from a study of PD-1 blockade in classical Hodgkin lymphoma. Study outcomes and limitations: Some patients started nivolumab under 1 year after ASCT, and they were excluded. Newly diagnosed patients had baseline TCR diversity that was reportedly lower than that of healthy donors.

Germline loops: CDR1 SGDLS, CDR2 YYNGEE. The length of the CDR3 is 14 residues. The V and J ends lost 6 bases and 1 base respectively, with 10 bases between them. The origin of this receptor is a human donor with classical Hodgkin lymphoma. The rearrangement links TRBV9 to TRBJ2-2; a weak D match, TRBD1 (5 bases). Specimen: peripheral blood mononuclear cells (PBMCs), collected before the fourth cycle of nivolumab. The DNA for the CDR3 is TGTGCCAGCAATGTTCAGGGGAACACCGGGGAGCTGTTTTTT. It encodes CASNVQGNTGELFF.